Below, one T cell receptor beta chain is given with its context. Its cognate antigen is unknown. The sample comes from a study of blood T cells in healthy people across ages. Study summary: The template switching approach captured approximately one barcoded beta molecule for every two T cells.

Whole-study results and caveats: Naive CD4+ cell counts and diversity both ran higher in long-lived than in aged donors. Age brought a roughly linear fall in TCR beta diversity measured per million T cells.

Using a J-beta primer mix together with a sample-barcoded 5' primer, a second PCR was run for about 6 to 12 cycles. TCRdb independently ran MiXCR on the 5' RACE reads; one entry per CDR3 protein. The sample lists around 1,800,000 distinct CDR3 sequences, roughly two fifths seen once, with about 23% in the top ten. The trim removed 5 bases at V and 8 bases at J, leaving 3 bases unmatched. The CDR3 length is 13 residues. The germline V gene has CDR1 SGHTA and CDR2 FQGNSA. V and J are TRBV7-2 and TRBJ1-5; TRBD1 agrees at 10 bases. Source material: blood. The sequence derives from a human donor in good health. This CDR3 is CASSRDRGEPQHF. CDR3 bases: TGTGCCAGCAGCCGGGACAGGGGTGAGCCCCAGCATTTT.